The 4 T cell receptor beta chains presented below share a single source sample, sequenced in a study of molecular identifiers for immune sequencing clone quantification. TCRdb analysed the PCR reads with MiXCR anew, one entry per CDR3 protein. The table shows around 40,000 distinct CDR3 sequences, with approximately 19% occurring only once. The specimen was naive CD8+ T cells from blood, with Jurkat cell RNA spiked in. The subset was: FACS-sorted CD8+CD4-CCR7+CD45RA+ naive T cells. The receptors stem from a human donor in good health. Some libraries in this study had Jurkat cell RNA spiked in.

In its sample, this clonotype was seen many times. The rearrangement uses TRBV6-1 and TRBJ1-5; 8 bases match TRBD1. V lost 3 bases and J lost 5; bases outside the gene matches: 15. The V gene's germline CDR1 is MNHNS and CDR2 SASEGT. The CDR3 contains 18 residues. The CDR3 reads CASSEREKGTGPDQPQHF. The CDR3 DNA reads TGTGCCAGCAGTGAGCGGGAAAAAGGGACAGGCCCGGATCAGCCCCAGCATTTT.

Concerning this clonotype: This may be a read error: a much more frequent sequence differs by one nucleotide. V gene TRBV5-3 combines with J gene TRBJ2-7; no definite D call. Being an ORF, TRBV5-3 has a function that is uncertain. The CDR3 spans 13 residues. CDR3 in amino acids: CASSRTSSYEQHF. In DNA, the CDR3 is TGTGCCAGCAGCCGAACAAGCTCCTACGAGCAGCACTTC.

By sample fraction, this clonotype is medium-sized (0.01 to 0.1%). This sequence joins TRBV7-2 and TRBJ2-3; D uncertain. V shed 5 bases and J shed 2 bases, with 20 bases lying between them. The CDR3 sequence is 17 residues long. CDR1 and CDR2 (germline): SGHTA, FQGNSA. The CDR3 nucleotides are TGTGCCAGCAGCAACCTCTTACAAAACCGGCTCACAGATACGCAGTATTTT. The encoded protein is CASSNLLQNRLTDTQYF. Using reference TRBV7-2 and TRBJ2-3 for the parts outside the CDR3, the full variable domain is GAGVSQSPSNKVTEKGKDVELRCDPISGHTALYWYRQSLGQGLEFLIYFQGNSAPDKSGLPSDRFSAERTGGSVSTLTIQRTQQEDSAVYLCASSNLLQNRLTDTQYFGPGTRLTVL.

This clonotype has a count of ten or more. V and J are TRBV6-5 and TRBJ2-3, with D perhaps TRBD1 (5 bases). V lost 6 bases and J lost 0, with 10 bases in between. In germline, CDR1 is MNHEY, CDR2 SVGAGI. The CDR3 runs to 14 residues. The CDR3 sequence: CASRTESSTDTQYF. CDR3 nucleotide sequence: TGTGCCAGCAGGACAGAGAGTAGCACAGATACGCAGTATTTT.